This T cell receptor (beta chain) stems from a study of blood T cells in healthy people across ages. Notes on this clonotype: Its specificity is unknown.

Study findings and constraints: PBMC samples, being unsorted, prevented any conclusive comparison of naive and antigen-experienced cells. With naive T cell percentage, TCR beta diversity showed a strong correlation.

Through a sample-barcoded 5' primer and a J-beta primer mix, a second PCR was run for roughly 6 to 12 cycles. TCRdb re-derived calls from the 5' RACE reads in MiXCR, one entry per CDR3 protein. The data hold about 680,000 distinct CDR3 sequences, with about half observed a single time. J lost 1 base, V lost 3 bases, and 8 bases had no gene match. The CDR3 covers 16 residues. Germline V gene data show CDR1 as MNHEY and CDR2 as SMNVEV (reference sequence). The sequence derives from a woman aged 55-70 years in good health. The sample comprised blood. V is TRBV27 and J is TRBJ2-5; 7 nucleotides match TRBD1. The CDR3 DNA reads TGTGCCAGCAGTTTCGAGACAGGGAACCTCCAAGAGACCCAGTACTTC. Encoded protein: CASSFETGNLQETQYF.